At least ten counts were recorded for the clone carrying this T cell receptor (beta chain). The antigen is not known. This sample is part of a study of T cells in Graves' hyperthyroidism and ophthalmopathy. General observations from the study: Ophthalmopathy, as predicted by the model, came a median roughly 6.8 months after the prediction.

The CDR3 regions of TCR beta were amplified from RNA transcripts. Initially, a first-round RT-PCR of the TCR CDR3 employed the HTBI primer set. MiXCR was run by TCRdb on the multiplex PCR reads, yielding one entry per CDR3 protein. The table records around 300,000 distinct CDR3 sequences, roughly an eighth of them present only once. CDR1 is SEHNR and CDR2 is FQNEAQ in the germline V gene (reference sequence). V lost 1 base, J lost 8 bases, and 11 bases lay in between. The CDR3 runs to 13 residues. Graves' hyperthyroidism qualified as stable when ophthalmopathy did not progress within 18 months. Newly diagnosed hyperthyroidism patients aged 18 to 65 years had disease lasting under 2 months.

V usage is TRBV7-9 and J usage is TRBJ1-2; perhaps TRBD1 as D (6 bases). The sample consisted of blood. The TCR originated in a woman aged 40 to 49 with Graves' hyperthyroidism. In DNA, the CDR3 is TGTGCCAGCAGCTTAGGTACAGGGAAGGGCTACACCTTC. This encodes CASSLGTGKGYTF.